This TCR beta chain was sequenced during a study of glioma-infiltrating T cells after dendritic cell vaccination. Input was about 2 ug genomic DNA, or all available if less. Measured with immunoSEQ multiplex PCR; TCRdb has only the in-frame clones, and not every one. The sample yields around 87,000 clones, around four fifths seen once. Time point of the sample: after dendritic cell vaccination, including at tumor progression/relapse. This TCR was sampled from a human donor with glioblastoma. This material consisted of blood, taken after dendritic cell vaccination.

The CDR3 DNA follows: TGTGCCTGGAAAATTGGGGACCGGGACAGGGGGTTCTTC. Translated: CAWKIGDRDRGFF. The genes are TRBV30 and TRBJ2-1; 10 bases match TRBD1. CDR3 size: 13 residues. The J segment lost 15 bases and the V segment lost 4 bases, leaving 12 bases of the junction unmatched. The germline V gene has CDR1 GTSNPN and CDR2 SVGIG (reference sequence).